A selection of T cell receptor beta chains follows, all from one sample in a study of immune heterogeneity within non-small cell lung tumors. TCRdb analysed the multiplex PCR reads with MiXCR anew, one entry per CDR3 protein. This table holds roughly 10,000 distinct CDR3 sequences, roughly a fifth found once. Sequenced input: lung tumor tissue. Receptors were obtained from a man aged 55 to 70 with non-small cell lung cancer. Both conserved end residues are part of each CDR3. D genes are given only for firm matches. Expanded clones are given a class, and other clones once, few, many or no size at all.

medium-sized	TRBJ1-1	TRBV28	-	CASSLLGGGDGDTEAFF	TGTGCCAGCAGTTTATTGGGGGGGGGAGATGGCGACACTGAAGCTTTCTTT
-	TRBJ2-2	TRBV28	-	CASSLSNPGELFF	TGTGCCAGCAGTTTATCAAACCCCGGGGAGCTGTTTTTT
medium-sized	TRBJ2-7	TRBV6-2/TRBV6-3	TRBD1	CATRRLGTVSYEQYF	TGTGCCACCCGACGGTTAGGGACAGTGTCCTACGAGCAGTACTTC
-	TRBJ1-2	TRBV28	-	CASSTGTYGYTF	TGTGCCAGCAGTACAGGAACCTATGGCTACACCTTC
many	TRBJ2-7	TRBV18	TRBD2	CASSPGTSGRRVLGQYF	TGTGCCAGCTCCCCCGGGACTAGCGGGAGGAGAGTGCTAGGGCAGTACTTC
-	TRBJ1-3	TRBV5-6	-	CVSSTPDSLSGNTIYF	TGTGTCAGCAGCACCCCGGACAGCCTCTCTGGAAACACCATATATTTT
-	TRBJ1-1	TRBV9	-	CASSSAGDGEAFF	TGTGCCAGCAGCTCCGCGGGGGATGGTGAAGCTTTCTTT
-	TRBJ1-3	TRBV29-1	-	CSVEGGGPGNTIYF	TGCAGCGTTGAAGGGGGGGGACCTGGAAACACCATATATTTT
medium-sized	TRBJ1-3	TRBV15	TRBD1	CATSRGTGEGNTIYF	TGTGCCACCAGCAGAGGCACAGGGGAGGGAAACACCATATATTTT
-	TRBJ2-3	TRBV4-2	TRBD1	CASIQARGQDTQYF	TGTGCCAGCATCCAAGCCAGGGGGCAAGATACGCAGTATTTT
few	TRBJ1-1	TRBV2	-	CASKRLNTEAFF	TGTGCCAGCAAGCGACTTAACACTGAAGCTTTCTTT
-	TRBJ1-1	TRBV19	-	CASTTEGWVATEAFF	TGTGCCAGTACCACCGAGGGATGGGTTGCCACTGAAGCTTTCTTT
many	TRBJ1-1	TRBV11-2	-	CASSLRTEAFF	TGTGCCAGCAGCTTAAGGACTGAAGCTTTCTTT
many	TRBJ1-2	TRBV5-1	TRBD1	CASSREPGQRRYGYTF	TGCGCCAGCAGCCGGGAACCGGGACAGAGACGCTATGGCTACACCTTC
few	TRBJ2-3	TRBV16	TRBD2	CASSQSRSGRVVPDTQYF	TGTGCCAGCAGCCAATCACGGAGCGGGAGGGTTGTCCCAGATACGCAGTATTTT
medium-sized	TRBJ2-7	TRBV28	TRBD2	CASSSSGMTFYEQYF	TGTGCCAGCAGTTCTAGCGGGATGACTTTCTACGAGCAGTACTTC
-	TRBJ1-1	TRBV5-4	-	CASMFGGQVAEAFF	TGTGCCAGCATGTTTGGGGGGCAGGTCGCTGAAGCTTTCTTT
many	TRBJ1-6	TRBV3-1	-	CASSQDAPTRYNSPLHF	TGTGCCAGCAGCCAAGATGCCCCGACACGCTATAATTCACCCCTCCACTTT
-	TRBJ1-2	TRBV5-1	-	CASSLFQGGGYTF	TGCGCCAGCAGCTTGTTCCAGGGTGGTGGCTACACCTTC
medium-sized	TRBJ2-1	TRBV20-1	TRBD2	CSAISGRGGNEQFF	TGCAGTGCCATTAGCGGGAGGGGTGGCAATGAGCAGTTCTTC
-	TRBJ2-1	TRBV15	-	CATSSREDYPSGEQFF	TGTGCCACCAGCAGTAGGGAGGACTACCCGTCTGGTGAGCAGTTCTTC
medium-sized	TRBJ1-3	TRBV6-1	-	CASSENGQGSGNTIYF	TGTGCCAGCAGTGAAAATGGGCAGGGATCTGGAAACACCATATATTTT
-	TRBJ1-1	TRBV7-8	-	CASLSLSGVFTEAFF	TGTGCCAGCCTAAGCTTAAGTGGGGTCTTCACTGAAGCTTTCTTT
few	TRBJ1-1	TRBV27	-	CASRRGTEAFF	TGTGCCAGCAGACGGGGGACTGAAGCTTTCTTT
-	TRBJ2-1	TRBV20-1	TRBD2	CSASGWASGDNEQFF	TGCAGTGCTAGTGGGTGGGCTAGCGGGGACAATGAGCAGTTCTTC
many	TRBJ1-1	TRBV25-1	-	CASSEYGLWAFF	TGTGCCAGCAGTGAATACGGCTTATGGGCTTTCTTT
-	TRBJ1-5	TRBV7-8	-	CASSLARVDQPQNF	TGTGCCAGCAGCTTAGCCAGGGTCGATCAGCCCCAGAATTTT
medium-sized	TRBJ1-2	TRBV28	-	CASSLPLLGSGYGYTF	TGTGCCAGCAGTTTACCTCTGCTTGGGTCAGGATATGGCTACACCTTC
-	TRBJ2-4	TRBV18	-	CASSPAGRIAKNIQYF	TGTGCCAGCTCACCAGCCGGGCGGATAGCCAAAAACATTCAGTACTTC
-	TRBJ1-1	TRBV7-9	-	CASSLAPGVATEAFF	TGTGCCAGCAGCTTAGCCCCAGGGGTGGCAACTGAAGCTTTCTTT
-	TRBJ2-1	TRBV3-1	-	CASSQGGAESYNEQFF	TGTGCCAGCAGCCAAGGCGGAGCGGAATCCTACAATGAGCAGTTCTTC
medium-sized	TRBJ2-7	TRBV20-1	-	CSARDEIYEQYF	TGCAGTGCTAGAGATGAGATCTACGAGCAGTACTTC
medium-sized	TRBJ2-6	TRBV10-3	-	CAIKNSGANVLTF	TGTGCCATCAAAAACTCTGGGGCCAACGTCCTGACTTTC
medium-sized	TRBJ2-5	TRBV12-5	TRBD2	CASGLVLAGEETQYF	TGTGCTAGTGGTTTGGTCCTAGCGGGAGAGGAGACCCAGTACTTC
few	TRBJ2-3	TRBV7-3	TRBD2	CASSSGTTTDTQYF	TGTGCCAGCAGCTCCGGGACTACCACAGATACGCAGTATTTT
medium-sized	TRBJ1-2	TRBV11-3	-	CASSSLTDHGGYTF	TGTGCCAGCAGCTCCCTGACGGACCACGGTGGCTACACCTTC
-	TRBJ2-7	TRBV4-1	-	CASSQNWGGGGSEQYF	TGCGCCAGCAGCCAAAATTGGGGGGGGGGGGGCTCCGAGCAGTACTTC
few	TRBJ2-1	TRBV29-1	-	CSVEDSGWPHGHNEQFF	TGCAGCGTGGAGGACAGTGGATGGCCACACGGGCACAATGAGCAGTTCTTC
-	TRBJ2-3	TRBV11-2	-	CASNPGQTSTDTQYF	TGTGCCAGCAACCCTGGACAGACCTCGACAGATACGCAGTATTTT
few	TRBJ2-7	TRBV3-1	TRBD1	CASSPGTGLYEQYF	TGTGCCAGCAGCCCCGGGACAGGTCTGTACGAGCAGTACTTC
few	TRBJ2-3	TRBV27	-	CASSLRERDTQYF	TGTGCCAGCAGTTTAAGGGAGCGGGATACGCAGTATTTT
-	TRBJ1-5	TRBV20-1	-	CSAIGGNQPQHF	TGCAGTGCTATCGGTGGAAATCAGCCCCAGCATTTT
medium-sized	TRBJ1-1	TRBV18	-	CASSPETDTEAFF	TGTGCCAGCTCACCTGAGACGGATACTGAAGCTTTCTTT
many	TRBJ2-1	TRBV19	-	CASGGRSYNEQFF	TGTGCCAGCGGGGGCCGCTCCTACAATGAGCAGTTCTTC
medium-sized	TRBJ1-2	TRBV12-3/TRBV12-4	TRBD1	CASSSTGGSVYGYTF	TGTGCCAGCAGTTCCACAGGGGGCTCGGTCTATGGCTACACCTTC
many	TRBJ1-5	TRBV20-1	-	CSARSGEGNQPQHF	TGCAGTGCTAGATCGGGAGAGGGCAATCAGCCCCAGCATTTT
-	TRBJ2-7	TRBV11-3	TRBD1	CASSSGTGVYEQYF	TGTGCCAGCAGCTCCGGGACAGGGGTCTACGAGCAGTACTTC
few	TRBJ2-5	TRBV20-1	-	CSAEPRGGTQYF	TGCAGTGCCGAGCCCAGAGGTGGGACCCAGTACTTC
medium-sized	TRBJ1-1	TRBV28	-	CASSFGRANTEAFF	TGTGCCAGCAGTTTTGGGCGGGCGAACACTGAAGCTTTCTTT
-	TRBJ1-2	TRBV3-1	-	CASSQGTVNYGYTF	TGTGCCAGCAGCCAAGGAACAGTTAACTATGGCTACACCTTC
medium-sized	TRBJ1-2	TRBV27	-	CASSSFSTGLAGYTF	TGTGCCAGCAGTTCCTTCTCGACAGGTCTGGCCGGCTACACCTTC